This record covers a single T cell receptor beta chain. The antigen is not known. Per germline, CDR1 SGHDN and CDR2 FVKESK. This CDR3 region has 15 residues. V trimming: 2 bases; J trimming: 10 bases; junction bases outside the gene matches: 5. The sample belongs to a study of PD-L1 blockade in urothelial cancer. Study background: About 90% of the 29 patients were males with bladder-origin urothelial cancer. Blood analyses occurred 3 weeks (second dose) and 6 weeks post treatment start. General study points: When measured at 3 weeks, tumor-associated blood clones expanded more in durable-benefit patients.

Noted time point: pretreatment peripheral blood. Patients presented with locally advanced or metastatic urothelial carcinoma. The protocol was immunoSEQ multiplex PCR, while the TCRdb copy is restricted to in-frame clones and leaves out a portion. In the table there are 60,000 to 75,000 clones, less than 90% of which are singletons. The material was PBMCs, obtained around atezolizumab (anti-PD-L1) treatment. J is TRBJ2-1 and V is TRBV14, with TRBD2 matching over 13 bases. This clonotype originated in an older woman with urothelial cancer. The CDR3 coding sequence is TGTGCCAGCAGCCAAATAACTAGCGGGAGGGACGAGCAGTTCTTC. It encodes CASSQITSGRDEQFF.